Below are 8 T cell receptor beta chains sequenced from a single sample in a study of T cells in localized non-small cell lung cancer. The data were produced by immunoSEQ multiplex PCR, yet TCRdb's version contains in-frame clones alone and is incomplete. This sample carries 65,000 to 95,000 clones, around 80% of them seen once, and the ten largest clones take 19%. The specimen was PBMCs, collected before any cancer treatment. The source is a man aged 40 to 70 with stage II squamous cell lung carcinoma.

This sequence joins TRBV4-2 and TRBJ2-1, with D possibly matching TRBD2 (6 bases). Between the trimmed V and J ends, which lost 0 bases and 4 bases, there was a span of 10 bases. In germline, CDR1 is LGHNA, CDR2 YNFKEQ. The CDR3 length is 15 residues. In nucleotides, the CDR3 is TGTGCCAGCAGCCAAGAGCCGGACTATTACAATGAGCAGTTCTTC. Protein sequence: CASSQEPDYYNEQFF.

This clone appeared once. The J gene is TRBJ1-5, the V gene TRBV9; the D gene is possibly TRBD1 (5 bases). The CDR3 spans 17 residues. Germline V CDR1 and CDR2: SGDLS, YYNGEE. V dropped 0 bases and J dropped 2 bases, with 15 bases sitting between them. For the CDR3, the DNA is TGTGCCAGCAGCGTAGAAGGCAGGGAGGATGGCAATCAGCCCCAGCATTTT. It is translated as CASSVEGREDGNQPQHF.

The CDR3: CASSLGTGTYEQYF. As DNA, the CDR3 is TGTGCCAGCAGCTTAGGGACGGGCACCTACGAGCAGTACTTC. The genes are TRBV11-2 and TRBJ2-7; D remains unclear. Germline assignment: CDR1 SGHAT and CDR2 FQNNGV. Between the trimmed V and J ends, which lost 1 base and 2 bases, there was a span of 9 bases. This CDR3 comprises 14 residues. The entire variable domain, with the rest obtained from reference TRBV11-2 and TRBJ2-7, is as follows: EAGVAQSPRYKIIEKRQSVAFWCNPISGHATLYWYQQILGQGPKLLIQFQNNGVVDDSQLPKDRFSAERLKGVDSTLKIQPAKLEDSAVYLCASSLGTGTYEQYFGPGTRLTVT.

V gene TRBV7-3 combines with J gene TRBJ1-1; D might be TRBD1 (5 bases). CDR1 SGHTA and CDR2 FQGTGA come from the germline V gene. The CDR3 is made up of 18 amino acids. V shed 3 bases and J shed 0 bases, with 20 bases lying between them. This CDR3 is CASSFQSVGDIMNTEAFF. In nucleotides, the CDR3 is TGTGCCAGCAGCTTCCAAAGCGTGGGGGATATTATGAACACTGAAGCTTTCTTT.

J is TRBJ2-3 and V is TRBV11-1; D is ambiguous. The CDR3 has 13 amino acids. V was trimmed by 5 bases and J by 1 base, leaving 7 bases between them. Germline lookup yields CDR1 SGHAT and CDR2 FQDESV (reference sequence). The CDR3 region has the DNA TGTGCCAGCAGCCAGGTGGGCACAGATACGCAGTATTTT. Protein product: CASSQVGTDTQYF. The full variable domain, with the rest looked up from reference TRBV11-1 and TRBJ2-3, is EAEVAQSPRYKITEKSQAVAFWCDPISGHATLYWYRQILGQGPELLVQFQDESVVDDSQLPKDRFSAERLKGVDSTLKIQPAELGDSAMYLCASSQVGTDTQYFGPGTRLTVL.

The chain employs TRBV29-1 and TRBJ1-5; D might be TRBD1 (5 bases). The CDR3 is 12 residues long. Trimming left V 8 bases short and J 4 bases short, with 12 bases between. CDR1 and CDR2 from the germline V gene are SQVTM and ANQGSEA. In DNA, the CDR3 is TGCAGCATCGGACAAGATAATCAGCCCCAGCATTTT. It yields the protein CSIGQDNQPQHF.

CDR3 nucleotides: TGCGCCAGCAGTACTTGGGACAGGGCCTACGAGCAGTACTTC. Encoded protein: CASSTWDRAYEQYF. This chain joins TRBV23-1 and TRBJ2-7, with 9 bases aligning to TRBD1. TRBV23-1 qualifies as an ORF whose function is uncertain. V dropped 5 bases and J dropped 2; count of bases not matched to a gene: 4. The CDR3 loop spans 14 amino acids.

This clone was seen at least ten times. The CDR3 protein is CSVMGLAGAPPYEQYF. The CDR3 DNA sequence: TGCAGCGTAATGGGGCTAGCGGGAGCTCCCCCCTACGAGCAGTACTTC. This chain links TRBV29-1 with TRBJ2-7; 10 bases line up with TRBD2. The CDR3 extends over 16 amino acids. With 6 bases clipped from V and 2 bases from J, the junction kept 13 bases outside the gene matches. From germline, CDR1 is SQVTM and CDR2 ANQGSEA.